The 5 T cell receptor beta chains listed next were all sequenced from one sample in a study of blood T cell repertoires in COVID-19. Data came from immunoSEQ multiplex PCR; TCRdb stores just in-frame clones and leaves some out. The sample holds about 200,000 clones; around 82% are singletons and the top ten take roughly 6%. Sequencing was carried out using peripheral blood. These receptors came from a woman aged 70-85 years with acute or convalescent COVID-19.

The genes are TRBV28 and TRBJ2-5, with a tentative D call TRBD2 (7 bases). There are 15 residues in the CDR3. V shed 2 bases and J shed 5 bases, with 15 bases lying between them. From germline, CDR1 is MDHEN and CDR2 SYDVKM. As DNA, the CDR3 is TGTGCCAGCAGTTTAATCGGGGGGCTGGGCGAGACCCAGTACTTC. It yields the protein CASSLIGGLGETQYF.

The chain has TRBV29-1 and TRBJ2-2; 16 positions match TRBD2. The CDR3 totals 15 residues. Germline trimming cut 7 bases from V and 6 bases from J; bases unmatched to any gene: 5. Germline values: CDR1 SQVTM, CDR2 ANQGSEA. The CDR3 is CSAPGLAGGSGELFF. CDR3 nucleotide sequence: TGCAGCGCCCCGGGACTAGCGGGAGGGTCCGGGGAGCTGTTTTTT.

V usage is TRBV9 and J usage is TRBJ1-1; D unresolved. The CDR3 is 15 residues long. Germline V gene sequence: CDR1 SGDLS, CDR2 YYNGEE. V was cut by 0 bases and J by 0 bases, with 9 bases left in between. DNA of the CDR3: TGTGCCAGCAGCGTAGAGGGAGCCTTGAACACTGAAGCTTTCTTT. This encodes CASSVEGALNTEAFF.

CDR3 DNA sequence: TGTGCCAGCAGTTTTCCCGGAGGGGCGCTAGGCGGCTACACCTTC. Protein: CASSFPGGALGGYTF. This chain uses TRBV28 with TRBJ1-2, with D perhaps matching TRBD1 (5 bases). Germline V gives CDR1 MDHEN, CDR2 SYDVKM. Trimming removed 3 bases at V and 8 bases at J, with 19 bases between. The CDR3 length is 15 residues.

The rearrangement joins TRBV24-1 to TRBJ2-2, with 10 bases fitting TRBD2. This CDR3 contains 15 residues. CDR1 is KGHDR, CDR2 SFDVKD, per germline. With 7 bases clipped from V and 3 bases from J, the junction kept 4 bases outside the gene matches. CDR3 nucleotide sequence: TGTGCCACCAGGCCCAGCGGGAGGGACACCGGGGAGCTGTTTTTT. Amino acid sequence: CATRPSGRDTGELFF.